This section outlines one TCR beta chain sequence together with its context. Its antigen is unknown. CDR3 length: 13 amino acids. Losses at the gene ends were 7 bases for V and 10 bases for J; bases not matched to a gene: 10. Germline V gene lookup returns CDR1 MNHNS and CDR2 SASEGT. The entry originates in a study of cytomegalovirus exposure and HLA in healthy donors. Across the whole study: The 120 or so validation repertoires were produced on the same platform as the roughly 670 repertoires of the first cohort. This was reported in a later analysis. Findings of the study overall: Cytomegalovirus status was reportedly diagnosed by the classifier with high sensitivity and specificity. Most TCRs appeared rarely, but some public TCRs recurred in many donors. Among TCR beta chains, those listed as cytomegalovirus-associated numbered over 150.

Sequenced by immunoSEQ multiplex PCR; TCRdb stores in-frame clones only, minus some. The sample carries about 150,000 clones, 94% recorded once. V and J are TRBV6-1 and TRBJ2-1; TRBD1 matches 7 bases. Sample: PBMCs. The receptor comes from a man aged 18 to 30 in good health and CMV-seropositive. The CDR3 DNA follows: TGTGCCAGCATCGGGAAGGGGGCTTGGGAGCAGTTCTTC. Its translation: CASIGKGAWEQFF.